This T cell receptor beta chain is drawn from a study of T-cell memory formation after mild COVID-19. TCRdb reanalysed the 5' RACE reads using MiXCR and keeps one entry per CDR3 protein. The sample holds approximately 290,000 distinct CDR3 sequences; 15% to 20% are singletons and the top ten take 22%. Whole-study findings and limits: Contracting CD4+ clones lay largely in CM and EM, with CD8+ ones residing in EMRA.

This CDR3 is 14 amino acids long. Trimming took off 5 bases at V and 4 bases at J, with 14 bases between the two ends. There are a few counts of this clonotype. Its antigen is as yet unknown. The sample taken for sequencing was PBMCs or a T cell subset sorted from them (not recorded which). This receptor was taken from a man between 18 and 29 years old who had mild COVID-19 (a few samples of this study predate the infection). Cell type and time point are not known. This chain connects TRBV12-3 or TRBV12-4 to TRBJ1-1, with D unclear. The CDR3 sequence is CASSTWIWGTEAFF. CDR3 coding DNA: TGTGCCAGCAGTACCTGGATCTGGGGCACTGAAGCTTTCTTT.